Given below is one T cell receptor beta chain in context. Its antigen is currently unknown. TCRdb itself ran the 5' RACE reads through MiXCR, one entry per CDR3 protein. In the table there are roughly 230,000 distinct CDR3 sequences, over 9.5% of which are singletons. This record comes from a study of CD8 T cells in ankylosing spondylitis. Study observations and caveats: The study identified a TCR beta motif of roughly eight highly homologous variants that appeared characteristic of ankylosing spondylitis blood.

The CDR3 sequence is 13 residues long. Germline V lookup: CDR1 GTSNPN, CDR2 SVGIG (reference sequence). Trimming cost V 3 bases and J 3 bases; bases outside gene matches: 4. Sequencing was done on a sample of blood, either unsorted or a sorted T cell fraction (not recorded which). This chain joins TRBV30 and TRBJ1-1; 7 bases align to TRBD1. This receptor was taken from a male donor with ankylosing spondylitis or in good health (not recorded which). The CDR3 spells CAWRGQKDTEAFF. CDR3 DNA sequence: TGTGCCTGGAGGGGACAGAAAGACACTGAAGCTTTCTTT.